This entry lists 22 T cell receptor beta chains sequenced from one sample in a study of T cell responses to AZD1222 COVID-19 vaccine. The protocol was immunoSEQ multiplex PCR, while the TCRdb copy is restricted to in-frame clones and leaves out a portion. The sample includes more than 85,000 clones, roughly 90% of them seen just once. This material consisted of peripheral blood, taken on day 0 of AZD1222 vaccination. The receptors were gathered from an adult in good health.

This chain joins TRBV3-1 (or the pseudogene TRBV3-2) and TRBJ1-2; TRBD1 matches 12 bases. Germline trimming cut 2 bases from V and 7 bases from J; bases unmatched to any gene: 5. CDR1 LGHDT and CDR2 YNNKEL come from the germline V gene (reference sequence). The CDR3 is 15 residues long. This chain's CDR3 is CASSQSGTGGFGYTF. The CDR3 DNA sequence: TGTGCCAGCAGCCAATCCGGGACAGGGGGCTTTGGCTACACCTTC.

The rearrangement uses TRBV14 and TRBJ1-1; 10 nucleotides agree with TRBD1. J gave up 3 bases and V 0 bases, and 4 bases lay outside the gene matches. Germline CDR1 reads SGHDN; CDR2 reads FVKESK. The CDR3 has 16 amino acids. The CDR3: CASSQDRTGGDTEAFF. DNA of the CDR3: TGTGCCAGCAGCCAAGATCGGACAGGGGGAGACACTGAAGCTTTCTTT.

The chain couples TRBV7-6 to TRBJ2-7, with TRBD2 matching over 7 bases. Germline CDR1 and CDR2: SGHVS and FNYEAQ. V shed 4 bases and J 1 base; nucleotides not matched to a gene: 7. This CDR3 has 15 amino acids. CDR3 in DNA: TGTGCCAGCAGCTCCCCCGGGACTAAATCCTACGAGCAGTACTTC. This sequence encodes CASSSPGTKSYEQYF.

J is TRBJ1-4 and V is TRBV19, with 7 bases aligning to TRBD1. Germline V gene lookup returns CDR1 LNHDA and CDR2 SQIVND (reference sequence). The ends lost 5 bases at V and 8 bases at J; junction bases unmatched: 14. The CDR3 extends over 16 amino acids. The CDR3 loop is CASSATGTLSREKLFF. The CDR3 bases are TGTGCCAGTAGTGCGACAGGGACACTATCTAGGGAAAAACTGTTTTTT.

V gene TRBV6-1 combines with J gene TRBJ1-4; D may be TRBD1 (6 bases). The CDR3 length is 15 residues. The germline V gene has CDR1 MNHNS and CDR2 SASEGT. Trimming stripped 2 bases from V and 7 bases from J, with 14 bases between. The CDR3 nucleotides are TGTGCCAGCAGTGAAACTCAGGGGTGGAGTGAAAAACTGTTTTTT. It is translated as CASSETQGWSEKLFF.

This chain joins TRBV7-9 and TRBJ2-3; tentatively, D is TRBD1 (8 bases). V lost 5 bases to trimming and J lost 7 bases, with 22 bases between them. Per the germline V gene, CDR1 is SEHNR and CDR2 is FQNEAQ (reference sequence). The CDR3 extends over 16 amino acids. The CDR3, as DNA: TGTGCCAGCAGCCCCGCGACAGGGGAGGGGATTTATACGCAGTATTTT. This encodes CASSPATGEGIYTQYF.

J is TRBJ1-6 and V is TRBV7-8, with TRBD1 matching 8 bases. The CDR3 loop spans 14 amino acids. CDR1 and CDR2 (germline): SGHVS, FQNEAQ. The ends lost 4 bases at V and 7 bases at J; junction bases unmatched: 3. CDR3 sequence reads: CASSSQGGNSPLHF. DNA of the CDR3: TGTGCCAGCAGCTCACAGGGGGGCAATTCACCCCTCCACTTT.

The chain uses TRBV5-6 and TRBJ1-1; D uncertain. V was shortened by 2 bases and J by 2 bases, with 7 bases between the two germline ends. The CDR3 length is 13 residues. CDR1 SGHDT and CDR2 YYEEEE come from the germline V gene. CDR3 amino acids: CASSFMSNTEAFF. The DNA for the CDR3 is TGTGCCAGCAGCTTCATGAGCAACACTGAAGCTTTCTTT.

V is TRBV27 and J is TRBJ1-2, with 10 bases aligning to TRBD1. Germline CDR1 MNHEY, CDR2 SMNVEV (reference sequence). This CDR3 has 14 amino acids. The V and J ends lost 7 bases and 8 bases, in that order; junction bases with no gene match: 10. The CDR3 region has the DNA TGTGCCAGCATGCAGACAGGGGGCCTCGGAGGCTACACCTTC. Translating gives CASMQTGGLGGYTF.

The V call is TRBV19, the J call TRBJ2-3; a possible D gene is TRBD1 (6 bases). Germline V gene data show CDR1 as LNHDA and CDR2 as SQIVND (reference sequence). Trimming removed 5 bases from V and 3 bases from J, with 12 bases in between. The CDR3 spans 14 residues. CDR3 coding DNA: TGTGCCAGTAGTGGGGGCAGGGAGACAGATACGCAGTATTTT. Its translation is CASSGGRETDTQYF.

V and J are TRBV27 and TRBJ1-1; D is ambiguous. V lost 5 bases, J lost 1 base, and 14 bases lay in between. CDR1 and CDR2 (germline): MNHEY, SMNVEV (reference sequence). CDR3 length equals 15 residues. CDR3 loop: CASSPLGSGNTEAFF. CDR3 nucleotide sequence: TGTGCCAGCAGTCCATTGGGGTCGGGGAACACTGAAGCTTTCTTT.

The chain uses TRBV19 and TRBJ2-3, with TRBD2 matching over 7 bases. The CDR3 is 17 amino acids. The V gene end was trimmed by 4 bases and the J gene end by 0 bases; junction bases not matched to a gene: 10. Germline V gene lookup returns CDR1 LNHDA and CDR2 SQIVND (reference sequence). The CDR3, as DNA: TGTGCCAGTAGTACCCGACTAGCCCTATTCAGCACAGATACGCAGTATTTT. Amino acid sequence: CASSTRLALFSTDTQYF.

In its sample, this clone was seen once. The chain is built from TRBV29-1 and TRBJ2-5; 9 bases agree with TRBD2. Germline V gives CDR1 SQVTM, CDR2 ANQGSEA. V was pared by 7 bases and J by 1 base, with 1 base of the junction left unmatched. The CDR3 has 12 residues. CDR3 coding DNA: TGCAGCGCGACTAGCGGCCAAGAGACCCAGTACTTC. Its translation: CSATSGQETQYF.

The chain carries TRBV10-3 and TRBJ2-7, with D perhaps TRBD2 (6 bases). The CDR3 has 14 residues. Germline CDR1 and CDR2: ENHRY and SYGVKD. V lost 3 bases and J lost 6, with 15 bases in between. CDR3 in DNA: TGTGCCATCAGTGAAAGAGGGAGGAATGGCGAGCAGTACTTC. Protein sequence: CAISERGRNGEQYF.

This sequence joins TRBV28 and TRBJ1-5, with 10 positions matching TRBD1. The CDR3 runs to 14 residues. J was trimmed by 7 bases and V by 4 bases; bases with no gene match: 4. Germline CDR1 is MDHEN and CDR2 is SYDVKM. The CDR3 nucleotides are TGTGCCAGCAGTTGGGACAGGGGTCAACAGCCCCAGCATTTT. It translates to CASSWDRGQQPQHF. The whole variable domain, filled in from reference TRBV28 and TRBJ1-5, reads DVKVTQSSRYLVKRTGEKVFLECVQDMDHENMFWYRQDPGLGLRLIYFSYDVKMKEKGDIPEGYSVSREKKERFSLILESASTNQTSMYLCASSWDRGQQPQHFGDGTRLSIL.

V and J are TRBV4-2 and TRBJ2-7; D is uncertain. Germline CDR1 is LGHNA and CDR2 is YNFKEQ. The V and J ends lost 4 bases and 1 base respectively, with 11 bases between them. CDR3 size: 14 residues. The CDR3 nucleotides are TGTGCCAGCAGCCTGCAGGCGGTTTCCTACGAGCAGTACTTC. Translating it yields CASSLQAVSYEQYF.

The CDR3 sequence: CASSRDTWGGETQYF. CDR3 DNA: TGTGCCAGCAGCCGTGATACTTGGGGTGGCGAGACCCAGTACTTC. This sequence joins TRBV11-2 and TRBJ2-5; D uncertain. This CDR3 contains 15 residues. V lost 5 bases, J lost 5 bases, and 18 bases lay in between. Germline CDR1 and CDR2: SGHAT and FQNNGV.

The chain employs TRBV29-1 and TRBJ2-1; D uncertain. With 3 bases removed from V and 3 bases from J, the gap between germline ends came to 9 bases. The CDR3 length is 13 residues. The germline V gene encodes CDR1 SQVTM and CDR2 ANQGSEA. This chain's CDR3 is CSVDSFDYNEQFF. The CDR3 nucleotides are TGCAGCGTTGATAGCTTTGACTACAATGAGCAGTTCTTC.

In its sample, this clone was seen a few times. The rearrangement uses TRBV5-4 and TRBJ2-6, with 7 bases fitting TRBD2. V shed 5 bases, J shed 10 bases, and the junction held 6 bases outside the gene matches. Germline V gives CDR1 SGHNT, CDR2 YYREEE (reference sequence). CDR3 length: 13 amino acids. The CDR3: CASRVGGYNVLTF. The CDR3 DNA sequence: TGTGCCAGCAGAGTCGGGGGGTATAACGTCCTGACTTTC.

The chain couples TRBV7-8 to TRBJ2-7; D could derive from TRBD1 or TRBD2 (5 bases each). Looked up from germline, CDR1 is SGHVS and CDR2 is FQNEAQ. V gave up 6 bases and J gave up 4 bases, with 25 bases separating them. This CDR3 is 17 amino acids long. The CDR3: CASSSGRRTLRDYEQYF. The CDR3 DNA sequence: TGTGCCAGCAGTTCGGGACGTCGGACGTTACGGGATTACGAGCAGTACTTC.

In its sample, this clone was seen once. The chain is built from TRBV6-5 and TRBJ1-2, with D maybe TRBD1 (5 bases). Trimming took off 7 bases at V and 2 bases at J, with 14 bases between the two ends. The germline V gene has CDR1 MNHEY and CDR2 SVGAGI. The CDR3 has 14 residues. This CDR3 reads CASTVRGLNYGYTF. The CDR3 nucleotides are TGTGCCAGCACTGTGAGGGGTTTGAACTATGGCTACACCTTC.

The CDR3 region has the DNA TGTGCCAGCAGTTACTCGAATAGGGACGGCGGATATGGCTACACCTTC. This gives the protein CASSYSNRDGGYGYTF. The J gene is TRBJ1-2, the V gene TRBV6-5, with D maybe TRBD1 (5 bases). V lost 0 bases and J lost 5, with 16 bases in between. The germline V gene encodes CDR1 MNHEY and CDR2 SVGAGI. There are 16 residues in the CDR3.